A single sample gave rise to the 17 T cell receptor beta chains below, sequenced in a study of immune characterization of retroperitoneal liposarcoma. Via MiXCR, TCRdb re-called the PCR reads, giving one row per CDR3 protein. The sample lists 1,000 to 1,500 distinct CDR3 sequences, approximately 40% occurring once. The source material was tumor tissue. The receptors were gathered from a male donor with retroperitoneal liposarcoma.

This clonotype has just a few counts. The chain carries TRBV7-2 and TRBJ2-1; 7 nucleotides line up with TRBD2. The DNA end is more similar to TRBJ2-7, so the J call may be wrong. The CDR3 has 14 amino acids. Germline CDR1 and CDR2: SGHTA and FQGNSA. Here the CDR3 reads CASSLAGGSYEQYF. Written as DNA, the CDR3 is TGTGCCAGCAGCTTAGCCGGCGGGAGCTACGAGCAGTACTTC.

The chain uses TRBV27 and TRBJ2-3; TRBD2 might be the D (5 bases). Germline assignment: CDR1 MNHEY and CDR2 SMNVEV (reference sequence). The CDR3 sequence is 12 residues long. V shed 5 bases and J shed 7 bases, with 10 bases lying between them. The CDR3 nucleotides are TGTGCCAGCAGTCAGAGCGGTAATACGCAGTATTTT. Translated, it gives CASSQSGNTQYF.

This rearrangement joins TRBV6-6 to TRBJ1-6, with D tentatively TRBD1 (6 bases). The CDR3 totals 18 residues. Per the germline V gene, CDR1 is MNHNY and CDR2 is SVGAGI (reference sequence). V was clipped by 0 bases and J by 3 bases, with 15 bases between them. The CDR3 DNA reads TGTGCCAGCAGTTACTCGACGGCAGGGGCCCTCTATAATTCACCCCTCCACTTT. Translating gives CASSYSTAGALYNSPLHF.

The CDR3 bases are TGTGCCAACTCAAGGGCTAAGGCCTACAATGAGCAGTTCTTC. It is translated as CANSRAKAYNEQFF. V is TRBV6-9 and J is TRBJ2-5; D call uncertain. The assigned J gene may be wrong: the sequence end matches TRBJ2-1 better. Germline V gene lookup returns CDR1 MNHGY and CDR2 SVAAGI. The CDR3 runs to 14 residues.

The V gene is TRBV6-1, the J gene TRBJ2-1, with TRBD2 matching 14 bases. CDR1 MNHNS and CDR2 SASEGT come from the germline V gene. The CDR3 has 17 amino acids. V lost 5 bases, J lost 10 bases, and 13 bases stayed unmatched. The CDR3 region is CASSIGTSGSRAYEQFF. The CDR3 coding sequence is TGTGCCAGCAGTATCGGGACTAGCGGGAGCCGGGCCTACGAGCAGTTCTTC.

The chain couples TRBV7-2 to TRBJ2-1, with D unresolved. Near its end, the DNA agrees better with TRBJ2-7, so the J call may be wrong. The CDR3 runs to 14 residues. CDR1 and CDR2 (germline): SGHTA, FQGNSA. In DNA form, the CDR3 reads TGTGCCAGCAGCCCGACGGGTCAAAACTACGAGCAGTACTTC. This gives the protein CASSPTGQNYEQYF.

The chain recombines TRBV6-1 with TRBJ2-4; maybe TRBD1 (5 bases). Gene TRBJ1-2 matches the end of the DNA better, so the J call may be wrong. Germline V gene lookup returns CDR1 MNHNS and CDR2 SASEGT. CDR3 length: 14 amino acids. The CDR3 is CASSEEAGHYGYTF. The CDR3 DNA reads as TGTGCCAGCAGTGAAGAGGCAGGGCACTATGGCTACACCTTC.

The rearrangement uses TRBV25-1 and TRBJ2-1; 8 bases line up with TRBD1. The closer fit of TRBJ2-7 to the DNA end suggests the J call may be wrong. The CDR3 covers 15 residues. Germline V CDR1 and CDR2: MGHDK, SYGVNS. The CDR3, as DNA: TGTGCCAGCAGAGCAAGTGGACAGGGCTGGTCCGAGCAGTACTTC. It codes for CASRASGQGWSEQYF.

The J gene is TRBJ2-5, the V gene TRBV12-3 or TRBV12-4; D perhaps matches TRBD1 (7 bases). The CDR3 totals 13 residues. V lost 10 bases and J 5 bases, leaving 17 bases between the germline ends. CDR3 region: CATRQGEEETQYF. Here the CDR3 DNA reads TGTGCCACCCGCCAGGGGGAGGAGGAGACCCAGTACTTC.

This clonotype was seen more than once but under ten times. V and J are TRBV6-1 and TRBJ2-3; 14 bases are shared with TRBD2. V was clipped by 3 bases and J by 3 bases; unmatched bases: 5. Germline CDR1 MNHNS, CDR2 SASEGT. This CDR3 has 17 residues. This CDR3 is CASSEGTSGRVTDTQYF. CDR3 DNA: TGTGCCAGCAGTGAGGGGACTAGCGGGAGAGTGACAGATACGCAGTATTTT.

The CDR3, as DNA: TGTGCCAGCAGTTACGGATATTTAGGGGAGACCCAGTACTTC. Translating gives CASSYGYLGETQYF. This sequence joins TRBV6-5 and TRBJ2-1, with D hard to call. TRBJ2-5 matches the DNA end more closely, so the J call is doubtful. This CDR3 has 14 residues. Germline CDR1 is MNHEY and CDR2 is SVGAGI.

This clonotype has just a few counts. The gene calls are TRBV25-1 and TRBJ2-3, with a tentative D call TRBD1 (6 bases). Germline assignment: CDR1 MGHDK and CDR2 SYGVNS. CDR3 length: 13 residues. V lost 5 bases and J lost 4, with 10 bases in between. CDR3 residues: CASSKAGADTQYF. CDR3 bases: TGTGCCAGCAGTAAGGCAGGGGCAGATACGCAGTATTTT.

The chain uses TRBV6-5 and TRBJ2-1; 9 nucleotides line up with TRBD1. The CDR3 runs to 15 residues. The J segment lost 10 bases and the V segment lost 6 bases, leaving 13 bases of the junction unmatched. From germline, CDR1 is MNHEY and CDR2 SVGAGI. As DNA, the CDR3 is TGTGCCAGCAGGATAGGACAGGGGACCACCTACGAGCAGTTCTTC. It codes for CASRIGQGTTYEQFF.

V gene TRBV7-2 combines with J gene TRBJ2-5, with 7 bases lining up with TRBD2. V was clipped by 1 base and J by 2 bases; unmatched bases: 7. CDR1 and CDR2 (germline): SGHTA, FQGNSA. The CDR3 runs 16 residues. The CDR3 here is CASSLGGSGSQETQYF. CDR3 nucleotide sequence: TGTGCCAGCAGCTTAGGTGGTAGCGGGTCTCAAGAGACCCAGTACTTC.

Notes on this clonotype: Likely a read error: the CDR3 ends without its conserved phenylalanine or tryptophan. The chain has TRBV24-1 and TRBJ2-1; 13 nucleotides agree with TRBD2. CDR1 is KGHDR and CDR2 is SFDVKD in the germline V gene. The CDR3 contains 15 residues. J gave up 4 bases and V 5 bases, and 1 base lay outside the gene matches. The DNA of the CDR3 is TGTGCCACCAGTGGACTAGCGGGAGGTTACAATGAGCAGTTCTCC. Translated: CATSGLAGGYNEQFS.

The chain recombines TRBV7-8 with TRBJ2-1; 9 nucleotides align to TRBD1. The CDR3 spans 16 residues. In germline, CDR1 is SGHVS, CDR2 FQNEAQ. After removal of 5 bases from V and 10 bases from J, the junction contained 15 bases not matched to a gene. For the CDR3, the DNA is TGTGCCAGCAGCGCCCTCCACAGGGGGCTTGACTACGAGCAGTTCTTC. Residues: CASSALHRGLDYEQFF.

DNA for the CDR3: TGTGCCAGCAGCAGGGCGGCGGAGAGCTACGAGCAGTACTTC. Its translation: CASSRAAESYEQYF. The V call is TRBV6-6, the J call TRBJ2-4, with D perhaps matching TRBD1 (5 bases). The J call could be wrong; TRBJ2-7 is a better fit for the DNA end. Germline V CDR1 and CDR2: MNHNY, SVGAGI (reference sequence). This CDR3 has 14 amino acids.